This T cell receptor (beta chain) was documented in a study of monozygotic twins with inflammatory bowel disease. CDR1 is ENHRY, CDR2 SYGVKD, per germline. This CDR3 has 14 amino acids. With eight separate reactions per sample, the authors made cDNA. TCRdb re-analyzed the 5' RACE reads; it lists each CDR3 protein once, without DNA. Its table records under 200,000 distinct CDR3 sequences. The sequence was collected from a human donor with ulcerative colitis or Crohn's disease, or a healthy co-twin of an affected twin (not recorded which). What was sequenced was blood. V gene TRBV10-3 combines with J gene TRBJ2-1; TCRdb returns TRBD2, unconfirmable since there is no DNA. CDR3 sequence: CAIMNLGRSDEQFF.